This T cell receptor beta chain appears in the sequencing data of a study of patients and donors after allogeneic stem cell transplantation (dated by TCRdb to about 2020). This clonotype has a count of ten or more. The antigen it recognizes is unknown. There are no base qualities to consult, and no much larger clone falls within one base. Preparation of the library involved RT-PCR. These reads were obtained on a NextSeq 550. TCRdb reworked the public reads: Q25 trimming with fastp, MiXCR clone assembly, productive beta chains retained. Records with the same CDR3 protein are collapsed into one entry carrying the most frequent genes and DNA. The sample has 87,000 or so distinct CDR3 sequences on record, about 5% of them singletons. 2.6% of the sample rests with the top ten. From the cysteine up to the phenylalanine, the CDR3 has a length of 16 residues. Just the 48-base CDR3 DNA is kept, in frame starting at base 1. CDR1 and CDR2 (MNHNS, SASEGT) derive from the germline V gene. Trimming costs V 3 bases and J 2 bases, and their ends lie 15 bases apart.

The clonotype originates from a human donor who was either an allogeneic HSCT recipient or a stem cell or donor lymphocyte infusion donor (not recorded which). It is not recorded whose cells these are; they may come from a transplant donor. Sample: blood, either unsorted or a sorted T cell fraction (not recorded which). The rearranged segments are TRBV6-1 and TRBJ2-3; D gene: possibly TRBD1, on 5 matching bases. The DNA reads TGTGCCAGCAGTGATGGGGTCAGGGTTAACACAGATACGCAGTATTTT. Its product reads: CASSDGVRVNTDTQYF.